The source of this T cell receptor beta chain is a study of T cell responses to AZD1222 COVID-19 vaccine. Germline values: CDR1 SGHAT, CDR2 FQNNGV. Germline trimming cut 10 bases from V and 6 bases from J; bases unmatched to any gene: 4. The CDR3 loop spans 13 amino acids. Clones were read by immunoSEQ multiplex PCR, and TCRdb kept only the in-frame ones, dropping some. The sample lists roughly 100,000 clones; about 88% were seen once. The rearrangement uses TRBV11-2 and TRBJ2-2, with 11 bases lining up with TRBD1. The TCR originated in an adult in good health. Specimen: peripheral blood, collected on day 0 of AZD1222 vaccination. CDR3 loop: CATKDRGPGELFF. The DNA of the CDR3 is TGTGCCACAAAGGACAGGGGGCCCGGGGAGCTGTTTTTT.